Sequencing of this T cell receptor (beta chain) was carried out in a study of shared clonotypes between healthy human individuals. Study-wide background: The study drew on a couple of women and a few men aged 18 to 49 as donors. There were three CD4 naive, three CD4 memory, two CD8 naive and one CD8 memory plates per donor.

Points from the study as a whole: Sampling covered blood only; tissue repertoires likely differ.

This clone has just one count. Its antigen remains unidentified. Researchers divided each subset's genomic DNA evenly across several immunoSEQ plates. Profiled with immunoSEQ multiplex PCR; TCRdb holds only in-frame clones, not every one. The sample includes fewer than 1.6 million clones, approximately 98.5% of them seen just once. The CDR3 has 15 amino acids. V was trimmed by 6 bases and J by 7 bases, leaving 19 bases between them. The germline gives CDR1 SEHNR, CDR2 FQNEAQ (reference sequence). The receptor comes from a man aged 25 to 45 in good health. Sequencing was carried out using naive CD4+ T cells sorted from blood. Specified subset: CD45RA+ positively selected. V and J are TRBV7-9 and TRBJ2-1; no reliable D call. The DNA of the CDR3 is TGTGCCAGCAGTCTTTCCGGACCCCTGGTGAATGAGCAGTTCTTC. Translation gives CASSLSGPLVNEQFF.